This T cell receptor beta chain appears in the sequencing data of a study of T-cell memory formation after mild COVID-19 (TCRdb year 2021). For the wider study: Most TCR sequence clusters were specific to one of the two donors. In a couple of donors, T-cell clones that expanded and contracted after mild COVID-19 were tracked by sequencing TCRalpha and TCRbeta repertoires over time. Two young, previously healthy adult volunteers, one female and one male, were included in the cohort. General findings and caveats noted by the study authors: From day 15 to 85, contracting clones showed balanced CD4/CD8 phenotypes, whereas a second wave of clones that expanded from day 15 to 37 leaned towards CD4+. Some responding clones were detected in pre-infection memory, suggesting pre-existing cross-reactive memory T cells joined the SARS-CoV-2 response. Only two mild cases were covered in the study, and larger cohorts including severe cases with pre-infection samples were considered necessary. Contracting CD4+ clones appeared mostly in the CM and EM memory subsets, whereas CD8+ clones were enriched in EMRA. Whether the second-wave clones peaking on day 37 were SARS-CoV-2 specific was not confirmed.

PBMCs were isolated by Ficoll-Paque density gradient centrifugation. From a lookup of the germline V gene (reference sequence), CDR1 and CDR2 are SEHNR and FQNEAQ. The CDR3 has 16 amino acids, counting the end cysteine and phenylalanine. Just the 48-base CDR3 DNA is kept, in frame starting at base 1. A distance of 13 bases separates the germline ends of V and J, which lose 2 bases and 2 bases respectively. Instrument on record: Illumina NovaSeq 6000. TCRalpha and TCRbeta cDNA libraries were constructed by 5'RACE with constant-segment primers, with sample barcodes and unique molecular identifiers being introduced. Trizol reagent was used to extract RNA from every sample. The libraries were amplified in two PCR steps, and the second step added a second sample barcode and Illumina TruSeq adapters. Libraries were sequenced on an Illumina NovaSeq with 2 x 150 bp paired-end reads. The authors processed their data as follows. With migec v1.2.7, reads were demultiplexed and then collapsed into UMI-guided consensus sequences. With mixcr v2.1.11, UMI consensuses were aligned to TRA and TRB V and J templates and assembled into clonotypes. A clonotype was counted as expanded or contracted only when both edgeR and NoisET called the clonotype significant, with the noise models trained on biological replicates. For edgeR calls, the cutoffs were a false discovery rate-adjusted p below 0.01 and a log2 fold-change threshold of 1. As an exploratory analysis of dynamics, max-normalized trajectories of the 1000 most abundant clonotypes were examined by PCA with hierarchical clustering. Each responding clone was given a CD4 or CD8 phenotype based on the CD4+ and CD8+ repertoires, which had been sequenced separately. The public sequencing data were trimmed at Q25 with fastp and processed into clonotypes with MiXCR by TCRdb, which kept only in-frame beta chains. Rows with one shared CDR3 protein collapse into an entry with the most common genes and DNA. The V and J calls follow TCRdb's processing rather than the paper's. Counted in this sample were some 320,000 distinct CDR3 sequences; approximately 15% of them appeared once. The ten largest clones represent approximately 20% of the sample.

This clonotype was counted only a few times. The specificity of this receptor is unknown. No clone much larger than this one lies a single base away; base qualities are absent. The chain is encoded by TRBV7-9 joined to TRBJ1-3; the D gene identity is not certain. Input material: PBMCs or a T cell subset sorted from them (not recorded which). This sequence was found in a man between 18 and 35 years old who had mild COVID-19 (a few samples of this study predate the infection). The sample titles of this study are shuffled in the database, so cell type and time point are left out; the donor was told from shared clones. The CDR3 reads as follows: CASSLSPLGPGNTIYF. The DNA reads TGTGCCAGCAGCTTAAGCCCCCTGGGCCCTGGAAACACCATATATTTT.